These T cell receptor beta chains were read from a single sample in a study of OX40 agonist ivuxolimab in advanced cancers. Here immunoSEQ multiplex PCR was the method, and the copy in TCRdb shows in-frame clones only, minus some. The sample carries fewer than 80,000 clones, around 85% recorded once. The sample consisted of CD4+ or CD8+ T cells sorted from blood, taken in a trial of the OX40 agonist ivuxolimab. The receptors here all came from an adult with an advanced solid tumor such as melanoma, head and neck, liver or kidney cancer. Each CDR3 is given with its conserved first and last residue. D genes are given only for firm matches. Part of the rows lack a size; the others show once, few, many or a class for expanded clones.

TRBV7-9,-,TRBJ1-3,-,CASSLVSSGNTIYF,TGTGCCAGCAGCTTAGTGTCCTCTGGAAACACCATATATTTT
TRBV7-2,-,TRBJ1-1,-,CASSPQGNTEAFF,TGTGCCAGCAGCCCACAGGGAAACACTGAAGCTTTCTTT
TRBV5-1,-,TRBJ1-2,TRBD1,CASSQGQGGLYGYTF,TGCGCCAGCAGTCAAGGACAGGGGGGCCTATATGGCTACACCTTC
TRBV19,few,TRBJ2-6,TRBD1,CASRPGGWDSGANVLTF,TGTGCCAGTAGGCCAGGGGGTTGGGACTCTGGGGCCAACGTCCTGACTTTC
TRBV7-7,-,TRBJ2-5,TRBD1,CASSLVTGGAETQYF,TGTGCCAGCAGCTTAGTGACAGGGGGCGCGGAGACCCAGTACTTC
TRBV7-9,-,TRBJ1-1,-,CASSLSMNTEAFF,TGTGCCAGCAGCTTAAGCATGAACACTGAAGCTTTCTTT
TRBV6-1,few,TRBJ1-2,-,CASSEGRSGKGYTF,TGTGCCAGCAGTGAAGGGAGGTCTGGAAAAGGCTACACCTTC
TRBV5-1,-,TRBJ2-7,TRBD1,CASSLGLDRGLYEQYF,TGCGCCAGCAGCTTGGGTCTTGACAGGGGGCTCTACGAGCAGTACTTC
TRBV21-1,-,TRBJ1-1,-,CASSKENSTGEAFF,TGTGCCAGCAGCAAAGAGAATAGTACGGGTGAAGCTTTCTTT
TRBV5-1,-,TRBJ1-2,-,CASSLEGYGYTF,TGCGCCAGCAGCTTGGAGGGCTATGGCTACACCTTC
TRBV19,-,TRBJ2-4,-,CASTSRVPSKNIQYF,TGTGCCAGTACGAGCAGGGTCCCCTCCAAAAACATTCAGTACTTC
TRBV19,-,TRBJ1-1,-,CASSDRKDTEAFF,TGTGCCAGTAGCGACAGGAAGGACACTGAAGCTTTCTTT
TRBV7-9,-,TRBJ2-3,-,CASSRVGDTQYF,TGTGCCAGCAGCCGAGTTGGAGATACGCAGTATTTT
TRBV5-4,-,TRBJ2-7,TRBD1,CASSRTGGIVEQYF,TGTGCCAGCAGCAGGACAGGGGGCATAGTCGAGCAGTACTTC
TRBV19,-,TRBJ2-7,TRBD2,CATSGTSGTYEQYF,TGTGCCACCTCTGGGACTAGCGGGACATACGAGCAGTACTTC
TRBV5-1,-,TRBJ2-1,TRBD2,CASSLDLLAGPPYNEQFF,TGCGCCAGCAGCTTGGATCTCCTAGCGGGTCCTCCCTACAATGAGCAGTTCTTC
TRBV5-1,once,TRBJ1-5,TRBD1,CASSLGDSRNQPQHF,TGCGCCAGCAGCTTGGGGGACAGCCGCAATCAGCCCCAGCATTTT
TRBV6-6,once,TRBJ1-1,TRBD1,CASSSEGARVTEAFF,TGTGCCAGCAGTTCCGAGGGGGCTAGGGTCACTGAAGCTTTCTTT
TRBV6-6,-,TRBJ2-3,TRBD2,CASSYFSGGAGDTQYF,TGTGCCAGCAGTTACTTCAGCGGGGGGGCCGGAGATACGCAGTATTTT
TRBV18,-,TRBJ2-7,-,CASSLTDRSGYEQYF,TGTGCCAGCTCACTCACCGACAGGAGCGGCTACGAGCAGTACTTC
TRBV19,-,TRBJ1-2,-,CASSIFRGRGRTANYGYTF,TGTGCCAGTAGTATCTTCCGGGGCAGAGGAAGGACTGCTAACTATGGCTACACCTTC
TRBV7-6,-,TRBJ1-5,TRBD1,CASSPGTGQNQPQHF,TGTGCCAGCAGCCCCGGGACAGGCCAAAATCAGCCCCAGCATTTT
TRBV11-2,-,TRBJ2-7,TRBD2,CASSFPSGGLKQYF,TGTGCCAGCAGCTTTCCCTCGGGGGGACTTAAGCAGTACTTC
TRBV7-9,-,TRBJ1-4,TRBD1,CASSREGGTTNEKLFF,TGTGCCAGCAGCCGAGAAGGGGGCACCACTAATGAAAAACTGTTTTTT
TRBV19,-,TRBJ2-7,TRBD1,CASSPDGTVRYEQYF,TGTGCCAGTAGTCCCGACGGGACAGTTCGTTACGAGCAGTACTTC
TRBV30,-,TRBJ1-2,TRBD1,CACETGAITNYGYTF,TGTGCCTGTGAGACAGGGGCTATTACCAACTATGGCTACACCTTC
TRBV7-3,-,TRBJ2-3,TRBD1,CASSFRQGGDTQYF,TGTGCCAGCAGCTTCAGACAGGGGGGAGATACGCAGTATTTT
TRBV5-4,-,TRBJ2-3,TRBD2,CASSPSGGNLLVSTDTQYF,TGTGCCAGCAGCCCCAGCGGGGGAAACCTCCTAGTGAGCACAGATACGCAGTATTTT
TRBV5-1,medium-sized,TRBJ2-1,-,CASSLGGVRDNEQFF,TGCGCCAGCAGCTTGGGCGGGGTTCGGGACAATGAGCAGTTCTTC
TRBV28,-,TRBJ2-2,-,CASSFELAGWSGELFF,TGTGCCAGCAGTTTTGAACTCGCTGGTTGGAGCGGGGAGCTGTTTTTT
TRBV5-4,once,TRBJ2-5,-,CASSLISSLQETQYF,TGTGCCAGCAGCTTGATTTCGTCTCTGCAAGAGACCCAGTACTTC
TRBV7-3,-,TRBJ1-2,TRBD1,CASSLGRGKNGYTF,TGTGCCAGCAGCTTAGGCAGGGGGAAGAATGGCTACACCTTC
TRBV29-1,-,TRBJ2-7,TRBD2,CSVRLAGGSLSYEQYF,TGCAGCGTGCGACTAGCGGGGGGTTCTCTCTCCTACGAGCAGTACTTC
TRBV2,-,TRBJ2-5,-,CASRAQGGLSGETQYF,TGTGCCAGCAGGGCCCAGGGGGGGCTGAGCGGGGAGACCCAGTACTTC
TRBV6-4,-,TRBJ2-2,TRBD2,CASSVGPQTSGRAPGELFF,TGTGCCAGCAGTGTGGGCCCTCAAACTAGCGGGAGGGCCCCCGGGGAGCTGTTTTTT
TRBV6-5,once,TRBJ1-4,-,CASSYLREGGEKLFF,TGTGCCAGCAGTTACCTCAGGGAAGGGGGTGAAAAACTGTTTTTT
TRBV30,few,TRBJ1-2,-,CAWSVSGANYGYTF,TGTGCCTGGAGTGTGTCGGGAGCTAACTATGGCTACACCTTC
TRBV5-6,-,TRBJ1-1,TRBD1,CASSSLILQGTEAFF,TGTGCCAGCAGCTCTTTAATCCTACAGGGGACTGAAGCTTTCTTT
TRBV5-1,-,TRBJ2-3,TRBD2,CASRTSGRITDTQYF,TGCGCCAGCAGGACTAGCGGGAGAATAACAGATACGCAGTATTTT
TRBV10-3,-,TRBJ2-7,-,CAIRGALSSYEQYF,TGTGCCATCAGGGGGGCCTTGAGCTCCTACGAGCAGTACTTC
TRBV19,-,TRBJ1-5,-,CALYHRENQPQHF,TGTGCCCTATACCACAGGGAAAATCAGCCCCAGCATTTT
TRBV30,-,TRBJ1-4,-,CAWSVRGGEKLFF,TGTGCCTGGAGTGTACGGGGGGGTGAAAAACTGTTTTTT
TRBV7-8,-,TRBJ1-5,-,CASSLAGVSNQPQHF,TGTGCCAGCAGCTTAGCGGGGGTAAGCAATCAGCCCCAGCATTTT
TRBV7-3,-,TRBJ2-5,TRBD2,CASSFGTSRETQYF,TGTGCCAGCAGCTTTGGGACTAGCAGAGAGACCCAGTACTTC
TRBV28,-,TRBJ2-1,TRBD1,CASSNPGTAGFF,TGTGCCAGCAGTAACCCCGGGACAGCAGGGTTCTTC
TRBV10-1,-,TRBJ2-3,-,CASSGKQGTDTQYF,TGCGCCAGCAGTGGGAAACAGGGAACAGATACGCAGTATTTT
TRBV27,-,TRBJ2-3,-,CASSLSYGLDTQYF,TGTGCCAGCAGTTTATCGTATGGGCTTGATACGCAGTATTTT
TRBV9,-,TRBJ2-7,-,CASSVGQGAYEQYF,TGTGCCAGCAGCGTAGGCCAGGGAGCCTACGAGCAGTACTTC
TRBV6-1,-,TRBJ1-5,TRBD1,CASSADRGQPQHF,TGTGCCAGCAGTGCGGACAGGGGTCAGCCCCAGCATTTT
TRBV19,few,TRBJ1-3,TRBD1,CASSILTGGTGNTIYF,TGTGCCAGTAGTATACTCACAGGGGGCACTGGAAACACCATATATTTT
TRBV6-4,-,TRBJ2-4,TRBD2,CAGRLAGGRWWRNIQYF,TGTGCCGGAAGACTAGCGGGGGGGCGTTGGTGGAGAAACATTCAGTACTTC
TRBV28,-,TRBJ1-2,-,CASSYPGRLIF,TGTGCCAGCAGCTACCCCGGCAGGTTAATCTTC
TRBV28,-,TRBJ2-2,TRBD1,CASSLLRTGNTGELFF,TGTGCCAGCAGTTTACTCAGGACAGGGAACACCGGGGAGCTGTTTTTT